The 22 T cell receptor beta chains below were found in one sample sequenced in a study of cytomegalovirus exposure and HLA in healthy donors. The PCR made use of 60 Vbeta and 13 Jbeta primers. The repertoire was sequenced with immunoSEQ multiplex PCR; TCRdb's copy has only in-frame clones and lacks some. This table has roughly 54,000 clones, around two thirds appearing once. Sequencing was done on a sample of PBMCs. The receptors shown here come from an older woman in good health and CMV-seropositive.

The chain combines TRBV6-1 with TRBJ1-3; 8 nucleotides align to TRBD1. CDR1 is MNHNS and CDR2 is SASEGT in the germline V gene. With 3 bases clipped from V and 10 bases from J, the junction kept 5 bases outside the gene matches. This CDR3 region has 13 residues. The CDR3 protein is CASSDRGLKTIYF. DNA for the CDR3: TGTGCCAGCAGTGACAGGGGGCTGAAAACCATATATTTT.

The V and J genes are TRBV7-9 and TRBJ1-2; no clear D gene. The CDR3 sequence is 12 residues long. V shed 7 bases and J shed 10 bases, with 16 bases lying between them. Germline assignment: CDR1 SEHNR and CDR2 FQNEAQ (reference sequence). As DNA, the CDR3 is TGTGCCAGCACCCCTAGCAGCGTAGACTACACCTTC. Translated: CASTPSSVDYTF.

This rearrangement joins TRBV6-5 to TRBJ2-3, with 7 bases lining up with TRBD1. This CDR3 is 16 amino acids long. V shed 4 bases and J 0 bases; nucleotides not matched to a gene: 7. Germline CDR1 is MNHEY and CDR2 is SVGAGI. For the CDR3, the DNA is TGTGCCAGCAGTTCGTTCCAGGGGGTCAGCACAGATACGCAGTATTTT. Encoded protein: CASSSFQGVSTDTQYF.

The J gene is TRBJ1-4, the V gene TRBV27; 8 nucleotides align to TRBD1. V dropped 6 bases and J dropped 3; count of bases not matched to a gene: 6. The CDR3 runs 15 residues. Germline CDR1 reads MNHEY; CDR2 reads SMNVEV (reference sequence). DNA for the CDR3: TGTGCCAGCAGAAAATACAGGGGGTCTAATGAAAAACTGTTTTTT. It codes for CASRKYRGSNEKLFF.

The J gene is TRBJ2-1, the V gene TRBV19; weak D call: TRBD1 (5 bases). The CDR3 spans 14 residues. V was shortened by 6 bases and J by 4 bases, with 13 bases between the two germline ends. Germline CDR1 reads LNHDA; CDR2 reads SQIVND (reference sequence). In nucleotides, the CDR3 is TGTGCCAGTAGCTTGGACAATGGATACAATGAGCAGTTCTTC. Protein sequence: CASSLDNGYNEQFF.

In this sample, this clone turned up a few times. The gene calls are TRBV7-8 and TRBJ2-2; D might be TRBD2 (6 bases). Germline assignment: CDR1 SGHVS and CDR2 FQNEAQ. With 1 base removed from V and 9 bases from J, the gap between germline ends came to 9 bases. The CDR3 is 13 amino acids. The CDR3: CASSLGGEWELFF. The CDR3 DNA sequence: TGTGCCAGCAGCTTAGGCGGGGAGTGGGAGCTGTTTTTT.

Written as DNA, the CDR3 is TGTGCCAGTGCACGGGATCCCGATTATGGCTACACCTTC. This codes for CASARDPDYGYTF. The chain recombines TRBV19 with TRBJ1-2, with D hard to call. The CDR3 contains 13 residues. Germline V lookup: CDR1 LNHDA, CDR2 SQIVND (reference sequence). V was pared by 8 bases and J by 5 bases, with 15 bases between.

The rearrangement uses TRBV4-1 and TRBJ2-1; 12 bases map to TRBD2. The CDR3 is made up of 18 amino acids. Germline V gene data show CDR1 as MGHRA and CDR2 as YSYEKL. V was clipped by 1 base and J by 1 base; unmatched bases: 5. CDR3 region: CASSQGPSGGVSYNEQFF. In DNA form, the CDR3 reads TGCGCCAGCAGCCAAGGGCCTAGCGGGGGGGTATCCTACAATGAGCAGTTCTTC.

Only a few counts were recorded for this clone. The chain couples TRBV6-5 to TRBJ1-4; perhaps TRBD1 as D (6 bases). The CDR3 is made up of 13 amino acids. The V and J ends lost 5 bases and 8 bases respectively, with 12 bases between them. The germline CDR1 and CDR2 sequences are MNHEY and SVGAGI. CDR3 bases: TGTGCCAGCAGTGGAAGGGGGACGGAAAAACTGTTTTTT. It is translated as CASSGRGTEKLFF.

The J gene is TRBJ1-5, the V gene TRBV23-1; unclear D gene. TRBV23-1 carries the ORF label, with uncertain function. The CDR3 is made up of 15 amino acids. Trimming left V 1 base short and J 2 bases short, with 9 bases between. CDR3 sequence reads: CASSQLNPCNQPQHF. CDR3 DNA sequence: TGCGCCAGCAGTCAATTAAATCCTTGCAATCAGCCCCAGCATTTT.

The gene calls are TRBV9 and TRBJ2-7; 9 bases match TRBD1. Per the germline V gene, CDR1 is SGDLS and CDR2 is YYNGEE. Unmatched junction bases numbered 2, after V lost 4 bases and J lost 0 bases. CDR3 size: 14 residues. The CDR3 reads CASSRGQGSYEQYF. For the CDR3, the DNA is TGTGCCAGCAGCCGGGGACAGGGCTCCTACGAGCAGTACTTC.

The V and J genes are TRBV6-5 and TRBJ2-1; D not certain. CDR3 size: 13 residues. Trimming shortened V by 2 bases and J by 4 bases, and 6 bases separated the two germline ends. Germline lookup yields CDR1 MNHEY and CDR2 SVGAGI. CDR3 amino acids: CASSYGRYNEQFF. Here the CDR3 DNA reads TGTGCCAGCAGTTACGGGCGTTACAATGAGCAGTTCTTC.

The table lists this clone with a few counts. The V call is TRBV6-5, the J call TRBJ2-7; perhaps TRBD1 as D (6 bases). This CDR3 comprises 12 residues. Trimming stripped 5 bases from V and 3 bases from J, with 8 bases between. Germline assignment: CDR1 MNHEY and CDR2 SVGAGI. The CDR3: CASSDRIYEQYF. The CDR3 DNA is TGTGCCAGCAGTGACAGGATCTACGAGCAGTACTTC.

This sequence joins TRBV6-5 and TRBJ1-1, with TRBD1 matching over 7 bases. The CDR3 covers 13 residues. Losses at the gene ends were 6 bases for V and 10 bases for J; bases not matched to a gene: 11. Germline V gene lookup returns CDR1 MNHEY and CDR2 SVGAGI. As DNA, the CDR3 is TGTGCCAGCAGCCCCGGACCGACAGGGAGAGCTTTCTTT. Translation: CASSPGPTGRAFF.

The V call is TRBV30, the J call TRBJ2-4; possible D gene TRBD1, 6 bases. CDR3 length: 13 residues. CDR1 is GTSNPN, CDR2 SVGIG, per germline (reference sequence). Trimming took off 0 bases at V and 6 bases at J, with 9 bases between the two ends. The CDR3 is CAWSVSRGNIQYF. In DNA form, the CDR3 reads TGTGCCTGGAGTGTATCCAGGGGAAACATTCAGTACTTC.

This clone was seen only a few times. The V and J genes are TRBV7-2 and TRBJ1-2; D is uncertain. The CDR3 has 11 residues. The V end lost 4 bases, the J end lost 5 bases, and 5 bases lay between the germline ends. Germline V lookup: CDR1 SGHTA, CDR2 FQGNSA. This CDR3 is CASSSNYGYTF. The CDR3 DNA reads TGTGCCAGCAGCTCAAATTATGGCTACACCTTC.

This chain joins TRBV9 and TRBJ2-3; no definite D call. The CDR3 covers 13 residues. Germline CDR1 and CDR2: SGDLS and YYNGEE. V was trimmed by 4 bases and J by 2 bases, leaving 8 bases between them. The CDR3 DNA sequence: TGTGCCAGCAGCCCCCGGTACACAGATACGCAGTATTTT. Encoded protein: CASSPRYTDTQYF. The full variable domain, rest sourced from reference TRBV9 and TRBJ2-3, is DSGVTQTPKHLITATGQRVTLRCSPRSGDLSVYWYQQSLDQGLQFLIQYYNGEERAKGNILERFSAQQFPDLHSELNLSSLELGDSALYFCASSPRYTDTQYFGPGTRLTVL.

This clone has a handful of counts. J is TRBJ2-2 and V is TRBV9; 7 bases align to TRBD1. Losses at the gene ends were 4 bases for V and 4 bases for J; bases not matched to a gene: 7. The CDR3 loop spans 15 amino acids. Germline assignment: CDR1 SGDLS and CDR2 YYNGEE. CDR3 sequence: CASSPRQGSTGELFF. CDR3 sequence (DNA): TGTGCCAGCAGCCCAAGACAGGGTAGCACCGGGGAGCTGTTTTTT.

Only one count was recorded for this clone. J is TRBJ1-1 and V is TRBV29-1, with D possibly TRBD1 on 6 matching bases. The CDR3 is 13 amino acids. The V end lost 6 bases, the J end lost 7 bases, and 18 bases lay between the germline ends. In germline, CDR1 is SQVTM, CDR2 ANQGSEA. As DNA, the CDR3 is TGCAGCGTGGGGGGGGGCGATCGTAGTGAAGCTTTCTTT. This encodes CSVGGGDRSEAFF.

CDR3 DNA sequence: TGTGCCAGCAGCCAACTAGGGGACAGGGGGCTGGAGCAGTACTTC. It encodes CASSQLGDRGLEQYF. This chain joins TRBV14 and TRBJ2-7; TRBD1 matches 12 bases. This CDR3 has 15 amino acids. Germline V CDR1 and CDR2: SGHDN, FVKESK. V gave up 2 bases and J gave up 7 bases; unmatched junction bases: 6. Full variable domain (outside the CDR3, taken from reference TRBV14 and TRBJ2-7): EAGVTQFPSHSVIEKGQTVTLRCDPISGHDNLYWYRRVMGKEIKFLLHFVKESKQDESGMPNNRFLAERTGGTYSTLKVQPAELEDSGVYFCASSQLGDRGLEQYFGPGTRLTVT.

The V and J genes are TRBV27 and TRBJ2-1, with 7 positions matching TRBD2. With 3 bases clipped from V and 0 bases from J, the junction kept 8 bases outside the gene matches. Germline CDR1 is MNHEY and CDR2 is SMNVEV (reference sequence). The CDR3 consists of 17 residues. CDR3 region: CASSFEGLAASYNEQFF. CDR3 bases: TGTGCCAGCAGTTTCGAGGGCCTAGCGGCCTCCTACAATGAGCAGTTCTTC.

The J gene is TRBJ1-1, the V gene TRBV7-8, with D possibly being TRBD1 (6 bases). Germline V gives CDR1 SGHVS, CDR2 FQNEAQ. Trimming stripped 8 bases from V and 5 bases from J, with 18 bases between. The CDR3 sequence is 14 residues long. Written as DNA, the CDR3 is TGTGCCAGCCCGGCGGGAGGGGGGGGTACTGAAGCTTTCTTT. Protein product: CASPAGGGGTEAFF.